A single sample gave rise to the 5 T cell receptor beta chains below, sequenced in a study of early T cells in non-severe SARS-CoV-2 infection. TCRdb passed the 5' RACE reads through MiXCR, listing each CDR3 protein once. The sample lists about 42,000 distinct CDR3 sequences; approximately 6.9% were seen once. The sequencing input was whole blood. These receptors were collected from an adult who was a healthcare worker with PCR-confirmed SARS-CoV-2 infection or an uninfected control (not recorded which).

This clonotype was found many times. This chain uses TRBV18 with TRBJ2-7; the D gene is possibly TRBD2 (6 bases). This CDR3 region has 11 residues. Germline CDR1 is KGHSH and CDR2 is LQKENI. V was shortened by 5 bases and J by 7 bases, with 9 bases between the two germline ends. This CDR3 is CASSNSGEQYF. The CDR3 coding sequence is TGTGCCAGCTCAAACAGCGGGGAGCAGTACTTC.

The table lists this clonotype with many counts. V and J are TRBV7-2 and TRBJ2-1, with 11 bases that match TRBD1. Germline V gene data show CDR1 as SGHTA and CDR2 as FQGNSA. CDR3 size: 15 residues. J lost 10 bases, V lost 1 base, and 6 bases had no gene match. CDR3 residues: CASSLGWDRGREQFF. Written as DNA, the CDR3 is TGTGCCAGCAGCTTAGGTTGGGACAGGGGGAGAGAGCAGTTCTTC.

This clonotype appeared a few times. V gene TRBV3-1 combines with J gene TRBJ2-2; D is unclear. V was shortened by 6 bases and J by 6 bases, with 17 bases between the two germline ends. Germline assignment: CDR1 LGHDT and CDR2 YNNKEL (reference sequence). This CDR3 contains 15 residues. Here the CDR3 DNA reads TGTGCCAGCAGTCGGCCATCCACCGGGCCCGGGGAGCTGTTTTTT. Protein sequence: CASSRPSTGPGELFF.

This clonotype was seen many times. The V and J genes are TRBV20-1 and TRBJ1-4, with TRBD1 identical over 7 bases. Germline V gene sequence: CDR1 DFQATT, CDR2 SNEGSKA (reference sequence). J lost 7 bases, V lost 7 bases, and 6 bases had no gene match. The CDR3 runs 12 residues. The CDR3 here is CSGTGGGEKLFF. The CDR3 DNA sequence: TGCAGTGGGACAGGAGGGGGTGAAAAACTGTTTTTT.

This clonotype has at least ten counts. CDR3 in DNA: TGTGCCAGCAGTGAACAGCAGAACACCGGGGAGCTGTTTTTT. Protein product: CASSEQQNTGELFF. The chain couples TRBV2 to TRBJ2-2; unclear D gene. The V end was cut by 2 bases, the J end by 1 base, with 5 bases between. Germline-derived CDR1 and CDR2 are SNHLY and FYNNEI. The CDR3 length is 14 residues.